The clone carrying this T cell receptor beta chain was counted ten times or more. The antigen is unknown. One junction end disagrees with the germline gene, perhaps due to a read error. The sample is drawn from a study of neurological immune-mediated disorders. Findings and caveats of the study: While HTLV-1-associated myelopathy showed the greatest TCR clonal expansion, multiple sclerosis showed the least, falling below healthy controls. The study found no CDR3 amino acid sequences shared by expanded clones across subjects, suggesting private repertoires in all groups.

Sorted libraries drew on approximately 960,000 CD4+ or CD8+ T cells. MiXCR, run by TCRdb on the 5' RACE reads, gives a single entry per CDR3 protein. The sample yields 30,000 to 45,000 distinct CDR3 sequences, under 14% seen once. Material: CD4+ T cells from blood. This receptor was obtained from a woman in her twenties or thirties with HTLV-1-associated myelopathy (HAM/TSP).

CDR3: CSAIPGTGTYNSPPHF. CDR3 coding DNA: TGCAGTGCTATCCCTGGAACAGGGACGTATAATTCACCCCCCCACTTT. This chain uses TRBV20-1 with TRBJ1-6, with D perhaps TRBD1 (6 bases). The CDR3 runs to 16 residues. The germline gives CDR1 DFQATT, CDR2 SNEGSKA (reference sequence).